These T cell receptor beta chains were read from a single sample in a study of blood T cell repertoires in COVID-19. Using immunoSEQ multiplex PCR, the repertoire was profiled, and TCRdb retains in-frame clones only, with some absent. This repertoire shows about 210,000 clones, around 84% found once; its top ten account for approximately 2%. Sequenced sample: peripheral blood. The receptors were gathered from a man in his forties who had recovered from COVID-19. The CDR3 runs from the conserved cysteine through the conserved F or W. Each record gives: D gene, clone size, J gene, V gene, CDR3 protein, CDR3 DNA. The D gene is left open where the match is weak. Some rows have no size entry. The others give once, few or many, or a class for an expanded clone.

d_call: .
clone_size: once
j_call: TRBJ2-2
v_call: TRBV5-6
cdr3_aa: CASSLGPWSTGELFF
cdr3_nt: TGTGCCAGCAGCCTGGGCCCCTGGAGCACCGGGGAGCTGTTTTTT

d_call: .
clone_size: .
j_call: TRBJ2-1
v_call: TRBV7-9
cdr3_aa: CASSYDQLGYNEQFF
cdr3_nt: TGTGCCAGCAGCTATGACCAACTCGGGTACAATGAGCAGTTCTTC

d_call: .
clone_size: .
j_call: TRBJ2-3
v_call: TRBV11-3
cdr3_aa: CASSPWAADTQYF
cdr3_nt: TGTGCCAGCAGCCCCTGGGCTGCAGATACGCAGTATTTT

d_call: .
clone_size: .
j_call: TRBJ1-1
v_call: TRBV27
cdr3_aa: CASSLWGRQEAFF
cdr3_nt: TGTGCCAGCAGTTTATGGGGGAGGCAGGAGGCTTTCTTT

d_call: .
clone_size: .
j_call: TRBJ2-1
v_call: TRBV3-1/TRBV3-2
cdr3_aa: CASRDTDESYNEQFF
cdr3_nt: TGTGCCAGCAGAGACACAGATGAATCCTACAATGAGCAGTTCTTC

d_call: TRBD1
clone_size: .
j_call: TRBJ2-7
v_call: TRBV4-3
cdr3_aa: CASSLFAGQGANEQYF
cdr3_nt: TGCGCCAGCAGTTTATTCGCCGGACAGGGAGCAAACGAGCAGTACTTC

d_call: TRBD2
clone_size: .
j_call: TRBJ2-3
v_call: TRBV15
cdr3_aa: CATSQRGFADTQYF
cdr3_nt: TGTGCCACCAGCCAGCGGGGTTTCGCAGATACGCAGTATTTT

d_call: .
clone_size: .
j_call: TRBJ2-6
v_call: TRBV6-5
cdr3_aa: CASSPTGSGANVLTF
cdr3_nt: TGTGCCAGCAGTCCGACAGGATCTGGGGCCAACGTCCTGACTTTC

d_call: .
clone_size: few
j_call: TRBJ2-3
v_call: TRBV29-1
cdr3_aa: CSVQGTTSTDTQYF
cdr3_nt: TGCAGCGTTCAGGGAACCACTAGCACAGATACGCAGTATTTT

d_call: .
clone_size: .
j_call: TRBJ1-2
v_call: TRBV9
cdr3_aa: CASSVDLQGYGYTF
cdr3_nt: TGTGCCAGCAGCGTAGACCTCCAGGGCTATGGCTACACCTTC

d_call: TRBD2
clone_size: once
j_call: TRBJ2-1
v_call: TRBV19
cdr3_aa: CASSIELADNEQFF
cdr3_nt: TGTGCCAGTAGTATAGAACTAGCGGACAATGAGCAGTTCTTC